The T cell receptor (beta chain) under discussion was sequenced for a study of blood T cell repertoires in COVID-19 (dated by TCRdb to the early 2020s). Concerning the study at large: Samples covering the acute and convalescent phases of COVID-19 were provided by collaborators in the United States, Italy and Spain. The prospective study material was composed of cDNA or gDNA derived from T cells, B-cell-depleted T cells, or PBMCs. Subjects who had been exposed to COVID-19, were actively infected with it, or had recovered from it provided the deeply sampled blood TCRbeta repertoires that made up the dataset. The repertoires were made available in a free public database intended to serve as a resource for research on the immune response to SARS-CoV-2. The samples were drawn from two sources: the first 160 participants of the ongoing ImmuneRACE study, and 1,200 or so subjects contributed by 6 global collaborators. A de-identified subject ID, COVID-19 status, age in years and sex were almost always included in the sample metadata. HLA class I and class II types, where available, came from metadata supplied by the sample provider rather than from assay-based typing. What the study reported, not specific to this receptor: The amount of clinical and demographic metadata varied by source and participant and was provided uncurated.

Measured from the cysteine to the phenylalanine, the CDR3 is 13 residues long. Left in the record is the CDR3 DNA by itself, 39 bases read in frame from the first base. V is cut by 1 base and J by 3 bases, and the space between the germline ends is 6 bases. This clone was counted once. This receptor's antigen is unknown. The record has no base qualities; no much larger clone is one base away. Other DNA sequences of this sample code for an identical CDR3. TCRbeta CDR3 regions were amplified from genomic DNA using the immunoSEQ Assay, a bias-controlled multiplex PCR. For the original study's pipeline: Nucleated cell counts per sample were estimated from amplification of reference gene primers within the assay. To quantify the absolute abundance of each unique TCRbeta CDR3 rearrangement, sequence reads were collapsed and filtered. Productive Simpson clonality was computed per sample as the square root of Simpson's diversity index over productive rearrangements. The immuneACCESS repertoire file appears here via TCRdb, limited to in-frame rearrangements. These files lack a portion of the clones; in checked studies, under half of the deficit traces to unresolved V genes, and the cause of the others is not known. The DNA gave D and trimming, while V, J and clone size come from that table. The sample yields about 250,000 clones; about 90% were counted once. The ten largest account for around 3% of the sample.

Collaborating institutions collected whole blood in K2EDTA tubes following their own protocols. Collaborator samples were shipped for TCRbeta analysis as frozen whole blood, isolated PBMCs, or DNA extracted from either sample type. In this chain, TRBV12-3 or TRBV12-4 is recombined with TRBJ1-1; the D region possibly corresponds to TRBD1 (6 bases align). The TCR was taken from a man aged 18 to 29 with active or convalescent COVID-19. The sequenced sample consisted of peripheral blood. The CDR3 corresponds to CASSLGQDTEAFF. The nucleotide sequence is TGTGCCAGCAGTTTAGGACAGGACACTGAAGCTTTCTTT.